The clone carrying this T cell receptor (beta chain) was recorded many times. The antigen is not known. V was clipped by 6 bases and J by 0 bases, with 9 bases between them. This CDR3 contains 15 residues. Germline CDR1 ENHRY, CDR2 SYGVKD. Selection for sequencing was limited to patients who had shown CD8+CD57+ cell expansion by flow cytometry. Patients were untreated when blood was sampled. The entry originates in a study of CD8+CD57+ T cells in acquired aplastic anemia. Study background: Each DNA sample taken from sorted CD4+ and CD8+ cells came to approximately 3 ug on average. Study-wide findings and caveats: There were roughly 30 CD8+ CDR3 sequences that occurred in both patients and controls. Between the patient and control groups, CD8+ Simpson's diversity did not differ significantly.

Profiling of TCR beta VDJ combinations and CDR3 sequences used genomic DNA as template. TCRdb called the reads again in MiXCR, with one record for every CDR3 protein. This sample has 400,000 to 600,000 distinct CDR3 sequences, with more than 25% found just once. This TCR derives from a human donor with aplastic anemia. Material for sequencing was sorted CD4+, CD8+, or CD8+CD57+ T cells (not recorded which) from PBMCs. The chain carries TRBV10-3 and TRBJ1-6; no clear D. CDR3 sequence (DNA): TGTGCCATCAGGGACGGAGGCTCCTATAATTCACCCCTCCACTTT. Amino acid sequence: CAIRDGGSYNSPLHF.